The TCR beta chain under discussion was sequenced for a study of shared clonotypes between healthy human individuals. Generated by immunoSEQ multiplex PCR, the TCRdb table keeps only in-frame clones and is missing some. The top ten clones hold about 1.5% of a sample with around 2.1 million clones, approximately 94% of them seen once. From germline, CDR1 is SEHNR and CDR2 FQNEAQ (reference sequence). V shed 4 bases and J 6 bases; nucleotides not matched to a gene: 10. The CDR3 consists of 15 residues. Naive CD8 cells comprised CD45RO-negative, CCR7-positively selected cells, excluding terminally differentiated effector memory CD45RA+ cells.

The specimen sequenced was naive CD8+ T cells from PBMCs. This TCR came from a man younger than 35 in good health. Some clones in this sample may be carry-over from other donors' samples. The chain employs TRBV7-9 and TRBJ2-3; 7 bases are a match to TRBD1. The CDR3 DNA is TGTGCCAGCAGCTGGGTACAGGGGTTCTTGGATACGCAGTATTTT. Translating gives CASSWVQGFLDTQYF.